This entry lists 22 T cell receptor beta chains sequenced from one sample in a study of blood T cell repertoires in COVID-19 (dated by TCRdb to about 2020). The library was obtained by the immunoSEQ multiplex PCR assay. The source is immuneACCESS, and TCRdb retained only in-frame sequences with V and J called. Part of the clones is not carried over; for the studies checked, unresolved V genes explain less than half of this, and the remainder is unexplained. Across this sample there are about 67,000 clones, with about 83% seen only once. The top ten hold roughly a fifth of the sample. The specimen sequenced was peripheral blood. The receptors originated from a woman older than 75 with acute or convalescent COVID-19.

This clone was observed a few times. The chain couples TRBV7-9 to TRBJ1-5, with 10 bases fitting TRBD1. The ends lost 4 bases at V and 2 bases at J; junction bases unmatched: 5. Germline V gene sequence: CDR1 SEHNR, CDR2 FQNEAQ (reference sequence). The CDR3 loop spans 16 amino acids. For the CDR3, the DNA is TGTGCCAGCAGCTCTTCCGGGACAGGGGGCAATCAGCCCCAGCATTTT. Residues: CASSSSGTGGNQPQHF.

This chain uses TRBV6-5 with TRBJ1-5, with D possibly being TRBD1 (5 bases). From germline, CDR1 is MNHEY and CDR2 SVGAGI. CDR3 length: 15 amino acids. V lost 2 bases and J lost 2, with 10 bases in between. CDR3 loop: CASSYRGGGNQPQHF. CDR3 sequence (DNA): TGTGCCAGCAGTTACAGGGGAGGCGGCAATCAGCCCCAGCATTTT.

The chain links TRBV5-4 to TRBJ1-2; unclear D gene. V lost 0 bases, J lost 2 bases, and 8 bases lay in between. CDR3 size: 14 residues. CDR1 SGHNT and CDR2 YYREEE come from the germline V gene (reference sequence). CDR3 residues: CASSLVEANYGYTF. In DNA form, the CDR3 reads TGTGCCAGCAGCTTGGTCGAGGCGAACTATGGCTACACCTTC. The full variable domain, rest sourced from reference TRBV5-4 and TRBJ1-2, is ETGVTQSPTHLIKTRGQQVTLRCSSQSGHNTVSWYQQALGQGPQFIFQYYREEENGRGNFPPRFSGLQFPNYSSELNVNALELDDSALYLCASSLVEANYGYTFGSGTRLTVV.

J is TRBJ1-2 and V is TRBV7-2; D is perhaps TRBD1 (6 bases). Germline V gene sequence: CDR1 SGHTA, CDR2 FQGNSA. V was cut by 2 bases and J by 6 bases, with 13 bases left in between. CDR3 length equals 14 residues. CDR3 DNA sequence: TGTGCCAGCAGCTTAAGGGGGGGTGGCGATGGCTACACCTTC. Translating it yields CASSLRGGGDGYTF.

J is TRBJ2-1 and V is TRBV10-3; 10 bases fit TRBD2. The J segment lost 0 bases and the V segment lost 7 bases, leaving 12 bases of the junction unmatched. The CDR3 consists of 18 residues. CDR1 is ENHRY, CDR2 SYGVKD, per germline. CDR3 amino acids: CAITAGLATRSSYNEQFF. CDR3 DNA sequence: TGTGCCATCACCGCGGGACTAGCGACCCGGAGCTCCTACAATGAGCAGTTCTTC.

The chain joins TRBV2 to TRBJ1-2, with 8 bases aligning to TRBD1. Germline V lookup: CDR1 SNHLY, CDR2 FYNNEI. The CDR3 has 14 residues. With 7 bases clipped from V and 4 bases from J, the junction kept 8 bases outside the gene matches. The CDR3 nucleotides are TGTGCCAGCAATACCGGACAGGGCTTCTATGGCTACACCTTC. Its translation: CASNTGQGFYGYTF.

V is TRBV28 and J is TRBJ1-2, with D tentatively TRBD1 (5 bases). V was clipped by 2 bases and J by 12 bases, with 22 bases between them. This CDR3 region has 15 residues. CDR1 is MDHEN, CDR2 SYDVKM, per germline. The CDR3 DNA is TGTGCCAGCAGTTTACCCCCGGGTCAAAGCCGGGGGGACACCTTC. Translating it yields CASSLPPGQSRGDTF.

This clone was detected once. V gene TRBV9 combines with J gene TRBJ2-1, with 7 positions matching TRBD2. Trimming removed 0 bases from V and 4 bases from J; junction bases left unmatched: 7. This CDR3 has 16 amino acids. Germline V gene data show CDR1 as SGDLS and CDR2 as YYNGEE. CDR3 sequence (DNA): TGTGCCAGCAGCGTAGTCAGCGGGAAACTATACAATGAGCAGTTCTTC. Amino acids: CASSVVSGKLYNEQFF.

The chain couples TRBV19 to TRBJ1-5; the D gene is possibly TRBD1 (5 bases). This CDR3 has 16 amino acids. CDR1 is LNHDA and CDR2 is SQIVND in the germline V gene (reference sequence). Deletions cut 6 bases from V and 2 bases from J, with 17 bases between. The CDR3 spells CASRSPRARRNQPQHF. CDR3 nucleotide sequence: TGTGCCAGTAGATCCCCCAGGGCCCGCCGCAATCAGCCCCAGCATTTT.

V usage is TRBV28 and J usage is TRBJ2-5, with 9 bases identical to TRBD1. CDR3 size: 14 residues. The germline gives CDR1 MDHEN, CDR2 SYDVKM. The ends lost 7 bases at V and 6 bases at J; junction bases unmatched: 9. CDR3 in DNA: TGTGCCAGCAATACGGGACAGGGACGCAAGACCCAGTACTTC. It specifies CASNTGQGRKTQYF.

The rearrangement links TRBV28 to TRBJ1-4; D ambiguous. The CDR3 sequence is 12 residues long. Trimming shortened V by 6 bases and J by 8 bases, and 10 bases separated the two germline ends. Per germline, CDR1 MDHEN and CDR2 SYDVKM. CDR3 region: CASRGGREKLFF. The CDR3 DNA sequence: TGTGCCAGCAGAGGAGGTCGGGAAAAACTGTTTTTT.

The chain joins TRBV30 to TRBJ2-4, with D possibly TRBD2 on 6 matching bases. The germline CDR1 and CDR2 sequences are GTSNPN and SVGIG (reference sequence). The CDR3 runs 15 residues. Trimming stripped 1 base from V and 3 bases from J, with 13 bases between. CDR3 coding DNA: TGTGCCTGGAGTGGGGAGCGGGTACTCAAAAACATTCAGTACTTC. Translated: CAWSGERVLKNIQYF.

V and J are TRBV7-2 and TRBJ2-7, with unresolved D. Trimming pared 5 bases from V and 1 base from J, leaving 12 bases between. Germline CDR1 and CDR2: SGHTA and FQGNSA. The CDR3 length is 14 residues. The chain's CDR3 is CASSPQRVSYEQYF. The CDR3 DNA sequence: TGTGCCAGCAGCCCGCAACGGGTATCCTACGAGCAGTACTTC.

V and J are TRBV5-1 and TRBJ1-5; no clear D gene. This CDR3 region has 13 residues. Per germline, CDR1 SGHRS and CDR2 YFSETQ. The V end lost 4 bases, the J end lost 4 bases, and 9 bases lay between the germline ends. The CDR3 DNA sequence: TGCGCCAGCAGCGTTGACACTAATCAGCCCCAGCATTTT. This sequence encodes CASSVDTNQPQHF.

This chain uses TRBV9 with TRBJ1-6; maybe TRBD1 (5 bases). The length of the CDR3 is 14 residues. Germline-derived CDR1 and CDR2 are SGDLS and YYNGEE. V lost 4 bases to trimming and J lost 10 bases, with 15 bases between them. The CDR3 loop is CASSPGHPVSPLHF. DNA for the CDR3: TGTGCCAGCAGCCCAGGACACCCGGTCTCACCCCTCCACTTT.

The chain combines TRBV29-1 with TRBJ1-2, with 7 bases matching TRBD1. The germline V gene has CDR1 SQVTM and CDR2 ANQGSEA. The CDR3 loop spans 13 amino acids. V lost 1 base to trimming and J lost 2 bases; unmatched junction nucleotides: 1. The CDR3 nucleotides read TGCAGCGTTGAAGGGACAGGCAACTATGGCTACACCTTC. Residues: CSVEGTGNYGYTF.

The rearrangement uses TRBV10-3 and TRBJ1-1; TRBD1 aligns across 7 bases. CDR3 length equals 15 residues. Germline V gives CDR1 ENHRY, CDR2 SYGVKD. V lost 6 bases and J lost 2; bases outside the gene matches: 9. The CDR3 DNA is TGTGCCATCAGGACAGGGTCATCACCCAACACTGAAGCTTTCTTT. Its translation is CAIRTGSSPNTEAFF.

The genes are TRBV9 and TRBJ1-1, with D maybe TRBD1 (5 bases). The V end was cut by 0 bases, the J end by 2 bases, with 14 bases between. The CDR3 runs 16 residues. Germline values: CDR1 SGDLS, CDR2 YYNGEE. The CDR3 spells CASSVARPGTNTEAFF. The CDR3 DNA reads TGTGCCAGCAGCGTAGCAAGGCCGGGGACTAACACTGAAGCTTTCTTT. Full variable domain (rest looked up from reference TRBV9 and TRBJ1-1): DSGVTQTPKHLITATGQRVTLRCSPRSGDLSVYWYQQSLDQGLQFLIQYYNGEERAKGNILERFSAQQFPDLHSELNLSSLELGDSALYFCASSVARPGTNTEAFFGQGTRLTVV.

The chain uses TRBV28 and TRBJ2-5, with TRBD1 identical over 7 bases. Germline trimming cut 5 bases from V and 3 bases from J; bases unmatched to any gene: 6. CDR3 length: 14 residues. The germline gives CDR1 MDHEN, CDR2 SYDVKM. CDR3 DNA sequence: TGTGCCAGCAGTCCGGCAGACAGGGAAGAGACCCAGTACTTC. It is translated as CASSPADREETQYF.

This chain joins TRBV10-3 and TRBJ1-4; the D gene is possibly TRBD1 (5 bases). This CDR3 has 13 residues. Trimming stripped 4 bases from V and 5 bases from J, with 8 bases between. Per germline, CDR1 ENHRY and CDR2 SYGVKD. The CDR3 DNA reads as TGTGCCATCAGTGGACAGTTGAATGAAAAACTGTTTTTT. Residues: CAISGQLNEKLFF.

CDR3 DNA: TGTGCCAGCAGTGAAGTTGGAGGTCATTACGAGCAGTACTTC. The encoded protein is CASSEVGGHYEQYF. The V call is TRBV6-1, the J call TRBJ2-7; D is perhaps TRBD2 (5 bases). Trimming stripped 1 base from V and 4 bases from J, with 11 bases between. The CDR3 consists of 14 residues. Germline V gene data show CDR1 as MNHNS and CDR2 as SASEGT.

This rearrangement joins TRBV2 to TRBJ1-1, with D hard to call. The CDR3 runs to 13 residues. From germline, CDR1 is SNHLY and CDR2 FYNNEI. The V and J ends lost 7 bases and 5 bases respectively, with 14 bases between them. The CDR3 DNA reads as TGTGCCAGCATGAGCGAAGGTAGGACTGAAGCTTTCTTT. Protein product: CASMSEGRTEAFF. The full variable domain, rest sourced from reference TRBV2 and TRBJ1-1, is EPEVTQTPSHQVTQMGQEVILRCVPISNHLYFYWYRQILGQKVEFLVSFYNNEISEKSEIFDDQFSVERPDGSNFTLKIRSTKLEDSAMYFCASMSEGRTEAFFGQGTRLTVV.